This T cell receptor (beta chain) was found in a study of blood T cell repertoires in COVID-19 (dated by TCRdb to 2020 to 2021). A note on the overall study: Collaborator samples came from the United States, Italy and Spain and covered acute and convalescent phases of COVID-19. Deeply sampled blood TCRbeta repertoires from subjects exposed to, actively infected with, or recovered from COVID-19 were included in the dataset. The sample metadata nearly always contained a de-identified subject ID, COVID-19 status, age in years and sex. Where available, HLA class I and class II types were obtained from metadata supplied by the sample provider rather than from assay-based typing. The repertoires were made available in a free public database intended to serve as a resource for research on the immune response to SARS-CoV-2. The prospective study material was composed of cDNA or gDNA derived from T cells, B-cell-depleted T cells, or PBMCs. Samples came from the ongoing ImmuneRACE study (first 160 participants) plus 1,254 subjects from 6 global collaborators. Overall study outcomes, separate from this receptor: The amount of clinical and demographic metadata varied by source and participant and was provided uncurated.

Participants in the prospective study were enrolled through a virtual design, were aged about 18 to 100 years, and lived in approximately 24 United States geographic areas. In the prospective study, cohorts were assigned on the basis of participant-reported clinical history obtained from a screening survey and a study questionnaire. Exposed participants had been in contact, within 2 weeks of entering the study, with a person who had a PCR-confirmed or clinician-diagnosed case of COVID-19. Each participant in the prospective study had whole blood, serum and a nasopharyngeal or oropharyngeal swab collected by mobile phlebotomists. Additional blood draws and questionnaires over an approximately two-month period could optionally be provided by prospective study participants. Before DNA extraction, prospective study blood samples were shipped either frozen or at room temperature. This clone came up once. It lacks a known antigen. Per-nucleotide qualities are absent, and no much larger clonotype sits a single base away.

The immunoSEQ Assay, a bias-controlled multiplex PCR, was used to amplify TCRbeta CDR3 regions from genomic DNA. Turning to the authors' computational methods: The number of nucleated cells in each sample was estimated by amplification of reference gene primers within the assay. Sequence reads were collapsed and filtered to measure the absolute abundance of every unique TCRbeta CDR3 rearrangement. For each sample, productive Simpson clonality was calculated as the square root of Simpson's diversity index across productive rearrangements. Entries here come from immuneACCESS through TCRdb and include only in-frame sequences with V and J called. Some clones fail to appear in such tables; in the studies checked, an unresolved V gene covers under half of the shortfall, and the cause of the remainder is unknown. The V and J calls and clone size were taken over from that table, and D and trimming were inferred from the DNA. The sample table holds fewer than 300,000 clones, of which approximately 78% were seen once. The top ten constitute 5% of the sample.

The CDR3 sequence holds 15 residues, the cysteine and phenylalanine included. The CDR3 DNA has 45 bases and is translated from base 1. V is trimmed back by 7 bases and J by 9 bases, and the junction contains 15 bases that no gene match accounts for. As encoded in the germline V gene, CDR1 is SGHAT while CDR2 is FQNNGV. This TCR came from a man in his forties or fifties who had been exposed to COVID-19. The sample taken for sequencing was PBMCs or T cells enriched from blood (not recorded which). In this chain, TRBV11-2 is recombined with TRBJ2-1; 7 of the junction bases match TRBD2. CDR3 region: CASTLLSGKVGEQFF. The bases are TGTGCCAGCACCCTACTAAGCGGGAAGGTCGGTGAGCAGTTCTTC.